The T cell receptor (beta chain) described here comes from a study of cytomegalovirus exposure and HLA in healthy donors. From germline, CDR1 is MNHEY and CDR2 SVGAGI. CDR3 length equals 13 residues. Trimming took 6 bases from V and 8 from J, leaving 13 bases between them. TCRdb's copy holds only in-frame clones and misses some; the assay was immunoSEQ multiplex PCR. The table shows over 200,000 clones, with approximately 87% occurring only once. This chain links TRBV6-5 with TRBJ1-4, with no clear D. Material for sequencing was PBMCs. This TCR derives from a woman under 30 in good health and CMV-seronegative. CDR3 sequence: CASRPPGWEKLFF. The CDR3 nucleotides are TGTGCCAGCAGGCCCCCAGGTTGGGAAAAACTGTTTTTT.